This TCR beta chain was sequenced during a study of early T cells in non-severe SARS-CoV-2 infection. Study context: The sequenced material was bulk RNA from unsorted whole blood, and its chains were unpaired.

Each cDNA molecule carried a unique molecular identifier. A single record per CDR3 protein comes from TCRdb applying MiXCR to the 5' RACE reads. Among around 61,000 distinct CDR3 sequences listed, more than 9% were seen once. The V end was cut by 2 bases, the J end by 3 bases, with 11 bases between. Per germline, CDR1 KGHSH and CDR2 LQKENI. The length of the CDR3 is 15 residues. The sequence derives from an adult who was a healthcare worker with PCR-confirmed SARS-CoV-2 infection or an uninfected control (not recorded which). The chain links TRBV18 to TRBJ2-1; D not certain. Sequencing was carried out using whole blood. The chain's CDR3 is CASSPSQIVYNEQFF. For the CDR3, the DNA is TGTGCCAGCTCACCATCCCAGATAGTCTACAATGAGCAGTTCTTC.